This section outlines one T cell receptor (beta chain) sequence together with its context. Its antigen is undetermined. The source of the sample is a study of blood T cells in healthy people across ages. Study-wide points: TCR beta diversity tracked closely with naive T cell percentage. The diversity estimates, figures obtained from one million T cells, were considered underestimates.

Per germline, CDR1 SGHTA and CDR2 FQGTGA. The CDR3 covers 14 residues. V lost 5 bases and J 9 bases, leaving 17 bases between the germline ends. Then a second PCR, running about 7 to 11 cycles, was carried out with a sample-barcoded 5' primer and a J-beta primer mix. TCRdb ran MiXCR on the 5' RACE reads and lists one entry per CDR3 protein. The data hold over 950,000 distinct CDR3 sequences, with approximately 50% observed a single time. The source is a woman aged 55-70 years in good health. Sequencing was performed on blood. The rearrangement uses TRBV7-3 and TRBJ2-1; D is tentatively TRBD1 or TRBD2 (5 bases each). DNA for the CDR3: TGTGCCAGCAGCCCCGGGACGGGGATGTTTGAGCAGTTCTTC. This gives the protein CASSPGTGMFEQFF.